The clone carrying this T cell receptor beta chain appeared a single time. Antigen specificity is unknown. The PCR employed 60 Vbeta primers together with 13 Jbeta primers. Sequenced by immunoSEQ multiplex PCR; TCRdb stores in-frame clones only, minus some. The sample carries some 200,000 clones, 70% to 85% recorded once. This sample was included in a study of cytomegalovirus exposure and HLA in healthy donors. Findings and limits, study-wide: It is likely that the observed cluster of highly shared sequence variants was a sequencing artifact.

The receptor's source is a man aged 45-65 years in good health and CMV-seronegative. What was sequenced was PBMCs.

CDR3 bases: TGTGCCTCCCGGACTAGCGGGAGAAATTACAATGAGCAGTTCTTC. Translating gives CASRTSGRNYNEQFF. The rearrangement joins TRBV30 to TRBJ2-1; 13 nucleotides align to TRBD2. J lost 4 bases, V lost 7 bases, and 7 bases had no gene match. The CDR3 runs to 15 residues. Germline V gene lookup returns CDR1 GTSNPN and CDR2 SVGIG (reference sequence). The full variable domain, in which reference TRBV30 and TRBJ2-1 provide the parts outside the CDR3, is SQTIHQWPATLVQPVGSPLSLECTVEGTSNPNLYWYRQAAGRGLQLLFYSVGIGQISSEVPQNLSASRPQDRQFILSSKKLLLSDSGFYLCASRTSGRNYNEQFFGPGTRLTVL.